These 32 T cell receptor beta chains originate from one sample sequenced in a study of tumor-infiltrating lymphocytes in oesophageal squamous cell carcinoma. TCRdb independently ran MiXCR on the PCR reads; one entry per CDR3 protein. The sample holds some 10,000 distinct CDR3 sequences, roughly 61% seen once. Source material: esophageal tumor tissue. These receptors originate from a female donor with esophageal squamous cell carcinoma.

This chain links TRBV6-1 with TRBJ2-2, with 9 nucleotides matching TRBD1. This CDR3 region has 15 residues. Germline V gives CDR1 MNHNS, CDR2 SASEGT. V was pared by 5 bases and J by 9 bases, with 10 bases of the junction left unmatched. The CDR3, as DNA: TGTGCCAGCAGTTTCTGGACAGGGGTGGATAGGGAGCTGTTTTTT. Its translation is CASSFWTGVDRELFF.

The chain is built from TRBV12-3 or TRBV12-4 and TRBJ2-1, with 10 bases identical to TRBD2. The CDR3 has 20 amino acids. V lost 5 bases and J lost 2; bases outside the gene matches: 18. CDR3 residues: CASSPLLSSGRARTYNEQFF. CDR3 DNA sequence: TGTGCCAGCAGTCCCCTCCTCTCAAGCGGGAGGGCCAGAACCTACAATGAGCAGTTCTTC.

The rearrangement uses TRBV7-6 and TRBJ2-5, with D possibly being TRBD1 (6 bases). The J call is doubtful: the DNA matches TRBJ1-1 better. The CDR3 is made up of 14 amino acids. Germline CDR1 SGHVS, CDR2 FNYEAQ. The CDR3 DNA reads TGTGCCAGCAGACCGGACAGTCCAACGTCTCGTGCTTTCTTT. This encodes CASRPDSPTSRAFF.

The J gene is TRBJ2-7, the V gene TRBV28; 14 positions agree with TRBD2. Germline CDR1 reads MDHEN; CDR2 reads SYDVKM. The CDR3 is 16 residues long. V was pared by 5 bases and J by 7 bases, with 10 bases of the junction left unmatched. The CDR3 DNA is TGTGCCAGCAGTCCCGGGACTAGCGGGAGCAAGGGGGAGCAGTACTTC. It encodes CASSPGTSGSKGEQYF. Combining the CDR3 with reference TRBV28 and TRBJ2-7 gives the whole variable domain DVKVTQSSRYLVKRTGEKVFLECVQDMDHENMFWYRQDPGLGLRLIYFSYDVKMKEKGDIPEGYSVSREKKERFSLILESASTNQTSMYLCASSPGTSGSKGEQYFGPGTRLTVT.

This chain uses TRBV7-2 with TRBJ2-1; 10 positions match TRBD2. The J segment lost 5 bases and the V segment lost 6 bases, leaving 7 bases of the junction unmatched. Germline values: CDR1 SGHTA, CDR2 FQGNSA. The CDR3 runs 15 residues. The CDR3 sequence is CASSFLLAGNNEQFF. In DNA, the CDR3 is TGTGCCAGCAGTTTTTTACTAGCGGGGAACAATGAGCAGTTCTTC.

The rearrangement uses TRBV12-3 or TRBV12-4 and TRBJ2-5, with D unclear. This CDR3 has 11 residues. V was cut by 7 bases and J by 11 bases, with 14 bases left in between. The chain's CDR3 is CASKTGNEQYF. DNA for the CDR3: TGTGCCAGCAAAACGGGTAATGAGCAGTACTTC.

This clonotype was counted ten times or more. The chain recombines TRBV11-1 with TRBJ2-5; either TRBD1 or TRBD2 may fit D (6 bases each). Trimming took 1 base from V and 5 from J, leaving 11 bases between them. The CDR3 sequence is 14 residues long. Germline lookup yields CDR1 SGHAT and CDR2 FQDESV (reference sequence). CDR3 sequence (DNA): TGTGCCAGCAGCTTAGGGGGGGCTGGGGAGACCCAGTACTTC. This translates into CASSLGGAGETQYF.

This chain connects TRBV7-6 to TRBJ2-5; no definite D call. Germline V gene lookup returns CDR1 SGHVS and CDR2 FNYEAQ. The CDR3 is made up of 13 amino acids. Trimming cost V 5 bases and J 5 bases, with 12 bases left between them. Written as DNA, the CDR3 is TGTGCCAGCAGCCGGAGAATCGGGGAGACCCAGTACTTC. This codes for CASSRRIGETQYF.

The V and J genes are TRBV7-9 and TRBJ2-1, with 7 bases aligning to TRBD2. The CDR3 is 16 amino acids. V was pared by 5 bases and J by 2 bases, with 9 bases of the junction left unmatched. The germline V gene has CDR1 SEHNR and CDR2 FQNEAQ (reference sequence). In DNA, the CDR3 is TGTGCCAGCAGCGCCGACCTAGCGGACCCCTACAATGAGCAGTTCTTC. Amino acids: CASSADLADPYNEQFF.

This clonotype was recorded once. This chain links TRBV3-1 with TRBJ1-1; a weak D match, TRBD1 (6 bases). The V gene's germline CDR1 is LGHDT and CDR2 YNNKEL (reference sequence). The length of the CDR3 is 15 residues. V gave up 1 base and J gave up 1 base, with 10 bases separating them. The CDR3 DNA is TGTGCCAGCAGCCAAGCCGACAGGCAGAACACTGAAGCTTTCTTT. Residues: CASSQADRQNTEAFF.

This clonotype was counted ten times or more. This sequence may be a read error, since a much larger clone differs from it by one base. V usage is TRBV12-3 or TRBV12-4 and J usage is TRBJ2-1; D call uncertain. The DNA matches TRBJ2-7 better at its end, which makes the J call doubtful. This CDR3 is 13 amino acids long. CDR3 DNA sequence: TGTGCCAGCAGTTACTCCTCCTACAATGAGCAGTACTTC. This gives the protein CASSYSSYNEQYF.

This clonotype has just a few counts. The chain joins TRBV7-3 to TRBJ2-1; no firm D call. Germline CDR1 SGHTA, CDR2 FQGTGA. CDR3 size: 14 residues. V shed 0 bases and J shed 0 bases, with 3 bases lying between them. In DNA form, the CDR3 reads TGTGCCAGCAGCTTAACCCTCTCCTACAATGAGCAGTTCTTC. The encoded protein is CASSLTLSYNEQFF.

The chain uses TRBV7-2 and TRBJ2-2; D possibly matches TRBD1 or TRBD2 (5 bases each). CDR1 and CDR2 from the germline V gene are SGHTA and FQGNSA. Trimming shortened V by 7 bases and J by 4 bases, and 19 bases separated the two germline ends. The CDR3 runs to 16 residues. CDR3 residues: CASTAPGTSSTGELFF. CDR3 DNA: TGTGCCAGCACTGCCCCCGGGACCTCGAGCACCGGGGAGCTGTTTTTT.

This clonotype was counted between two and nine times. The chain links TRBV7-9 to TRBJ2-5, with 7 bases matching TRBD2. Matching the DNA end better, TRBJ2-1 makes the J call doubtful. Per germline, CDR1 SEHNR and CDR2 FQNEAQ (reference sequence). The CDR3 has 16 residues. CDR3 nucleotide sequence: TGTGCCAGCAGCACCAGTGCGGCGGGAGTTGGCAATGAGCAGTTCTTC. Protein sequence: CASSTSAAGVGNEQFF.

This clonotype was detected a few times. The V call is TRBV28, the J call TRBJ2-7; 11 nucleotides match TRBD1. The CDR3 spans 14 residues. With 10 bases clipped from V and 4 bases from J, the junction kept 9 bases outside the gene matches. The germline CDR1 and CDR2 sequences are MDHEN and SYDVKM. CDR3 region: CAIHGGTGGYEQYF. In DNA, the CDR3 is TGTGCCATCCATGGGGGGACAGGGGGGTACGAGCAGTACTTC.

This clonotype appeared a few times. The chain combines TRBV24-1 with TRBJ1-1; 9 bases agree with TRBD1. With V trimmed by 4 bases and J by 10 bases, 3 bases remained unmatched. This CDR3 comprises 12 residues. CDR1 is KGHDR, CDR2 SFDVKD, per germline. The chain's CDR3 is CATSEETGGAFF. The CDR3, as DNA: TGTGCCACCAGTGAAGAGACAGGGGGAGCTTTCTTT.

The gene calls are TRBV7-6 and TRBJ2-7; TRBD2 might be the D (6 bases). Judging by the DNA end, TRBJ2-5 fits better; the J call may be wrong. The germline gives CDR1 SGHVS, CDR2 FNYEAQ. This CDR3 comprises 16 residues. CDR3 sequence (DNA): TGTGCCAGCAGCCCGCTTTTTTCGGGAGCGCAAGAGACCCAGTACTTC. It codes for CASSPLFSGAQETQYF.

The gene calls are TRBV7-6 and TRBJ2-3, with no clear D. V lost 2 bases and J 6 bases, leaving 9 bases between the germline ends. The CDR3 loop spans 13 amino acids. Germline lookup yields CDR1 SGHVS and CDR2 FNYEAQ. CDR3 bases: TGTGCCAGCAGCTTAATCTTCTGGGATACGCAGTATTTT. Translated, it gives CASSLIFWDTQYF. Combining the CDR3 with reference TRBV7-6 and TRBJ2-3 gives the whole variable domain GAGVSQSPRYKVTKRGQDVALRCDPISGHVSLYWYRQALGQGPEFLTYFNYEAQQDKSGLPNDRFSAERPEGSISTLTIQRTEQRDSAMYRCASSLIFWDTQYFGPGTRLTVL.

This clonotype has more than one count but fewer than ten. DNA for the CDR3: TGTGCCAGCAGTTTAAAGGGACTAGTCTACAATGAGCAGTTCTTC. This codes for CASSLKGLVYNEQFF. The V and J genes are TRBV27 and TRBJ2-1; 8 positions agree with TRBD2. In germline, CDR1 is MNHEY, CDR2 SMNVEV (reference sequence). CDR3 length: 15 residues. The ends lost 2 bases at V and 3 bases at J; junction bases unmatched: 3.

About this clonotype itself: A much larger clone sits a single nucleotide away, making a read error possible. This chain joins TRBV7-8 and TRBJ2-3, with D perhaps matching TRBD2 (5 bases). V lost 5 bases and J 14 bases, leaving 17 bases between the germline ends. The CDR3 has 12 residues. Germline lookup yields CDR1 SGHVS and CDR2 FQNEAQ. The CDR3 reads CASSPTIGELYF. CDR3 nucleotide sequence: TGTGCCAGCAGCCCTACGATCGGGGAGCTGTATTTT.

This chain links TRBV7-3 with TRBJ2-3, with D perhaps matching TRBD2 (5 bases). Germline assignment: CDR1 SGHTA and CDR2 FQGTGA. The CDR3 length is 15 residues. V dropped 7 bases and J dropped 3 bases, with 17 bases sitting between them. The CDR3 spells CASTLWRVGTDTQYF. Here the CDR3 DNA reads TGTGCCAGCACCCTATGGCGGGTGGGGACAGATACGCAGTATTTT.

This clonotype appeared many times. A much larger clonotype is one base distant, so this may be a read error. The chain combines TRBV11-1 with TRBJ2-7, with D possibly TRBD1 on 5 matching bases. CDR1 and CDR2 (germline): SGHAT, FQDESV (reference sequence). The CDR3 sequence is 16 residues long. V lost 1 base and J lost 7, with 20 bases in between. CDR3 sequence: CASSLGAGSVLNEQYF. DNA for the CDR3: TGTGCCAGCAGCTTAGGGGCAGGGTCCGTGTTGAATGAGCAGTACTTC.

The chain joins TRBV6-1 to TRBJ1-1; a possible D gene is TRBD1 (5 bases). CDR3 length equals 13 residues. Germline-derived CDR1 and CDR2 are MNHNS and SASEGT. V was pared by 6 bases and J by 1 base, with 9 bases between. The chain's CDR3 is CASRRDGNTEAFF. For the CDR3, the DNA is TGTGCCAGCAGAAGGGACGGGAACACTGAAGCTTTCTTT.

The sample holds a few counts of this clonotype. J is TRBJ2-1 and V is TRBV7-2; possibly TRBD1 for D (5 bases). TRBJ2-7 matches the DNA end more closely, so the J call is doubtful. Germline CDR1 and CDR2: SGHTA and FQGNSA. The CDR3 has 13 amino acids. The CDR3 DNA sequence: TGTGCCAGCAGTCAGGGTTTTTTGAACGAGCAGTACTTC. This gives the protein CASSQGFLNEQYF.

The V gene is TRBV27, the J gene TRBJ2-4; maybe TRBD2 (6 bases). The J call could be wrong; TRBJ2-1 is a better fit for the DNA end. The CDR3 contains 14 residues. CDR1 is MNHEY, CDR2 SMNVEV, per germline (reference sequence). The CDR3 reads CASSLKGGYNEQFF. The CDR3 DNA reads TGTGCCAGCAGTTTAAAGGGAGGATACAATGAGCAGTTCTTC.

Concerning this clonotype: At one end the junction does not follow the germline gene, possibly because of a read error. This chain joins TRBV11-1 and TRBJ2-1; D is uncertain. The CDR3 runs 15 residues. Germline CDR1 is SGHAT and CDR2 is FQDESV (reference sequence). The CDR3 protein is CASSLVDLPLGSDNF. The CDR3 DNA is TGTGCCAGCAGCTTAGTTGACCTTCCTTTGGGATCGGATAACTTC.

This clonotype is termed medium-sized. This may come from a read error, since a much larger clone is one base off. The gene calls are TRBV7-9 and TRBJ2-5; tentatively, D is TRBD1 (5 bases). The CDR3 contains 14 residues. In germline, CDR1 is SEHNR, CDR2 FQNEAQ (reference sequence). V shed 5 bases and J shed 11 bases, with 21 bases lying between them. CDR3 nucleotides: TGTGCCAGCAGCCCACAGACAGCGCCGAATGAGCAGTACTTC. Translated: CASSPQTAPNEQYF.

The chain is built from TRBV10-3 and TRBJ2-7, with a weak D call TRBD2 (7 bases). The last part of the DNA fits TRBJ2-5 better; the J call may be wrong. CDR1 and CDR2 from the germline V gene are ENHRY and SYGVKD. CDR3 length: 13 amino acids. The CDR3 bases are TGTGCCATCAGTGATCGGGGGGCTGAGACCCAGTACTTC. Translated: CAISDRGAETQYF.

The chain employs TRBV7-8 and TRBJ1-4; 8 bases match TRBD1. CDR1 is SGHVS, CDR2 FQNEAQ, per germline. Losses at the gene ends were 6 bases for V and 11 bases for J; bases not matched to a gene: 5. The CDR3 sequence is 12 residues long. The CDR3: CASRETGDKLFF. As DNA, the CDR3 is TGTGCCAGCAGGGAGACAGGGGATAAACTGTTTTTT.

The chain carries TRBV6-1 and TRBJ2-3; possibly TRBD1 for D (6 bases). The end of the DNA fits TRBJ1-2 better, so the J call may be wrong. From germline, CDR1 is MNHNS and CDR2 SASEGT. This CDR3 is 16 amino acids long. CDR3 sequence reads: CASSAPSGTTNYGYTF. The CDR3 DNA reads as TGTGCCAGCAGTGCCCCATCCGGGACAACTAACTATGGCTACACCTTC.

About this clonotype: A much larger clone sits a single nucleotide away, making a read error possible. The chain is built from TRBV28 and TRBJ2-5, with a weak D call TRBD1 (5 bases). The CDR3 length is 15 residues. Germline V gives CDR1 MDHEN, CDR2 SYDVKM. V lost 6 bases to trimming and J lost 11 bases, with 25 bases between them. Here the CDR3 reads CASRGRSAGEREQYF. DNA for the CDR3: TGTGCCAGCAGGGGGCGCTCGGCTGGTGAACGTGAGCAGTACTTC.

The chain is built from TRBV7-8 and TRBJ2-1, with D possibly TRBD1 on 6 matching bases. Germline V gene data show CDR1 as SGHVS and CDR2 as FQNEAQ. V lost 1 base, J lost 6 bases, and 13 bases lay in between. CDR3 length: 15 residues. CDR3 residues: CASSLVGAGVNEQFF. The CDR3 DNA reads TGTGCCAGCAGCTTAGTGGGGGCCGGGGTCAATGAGCAGTTCTTC. Combining the CDR3 with reference TRBV7-8 and TRBJ2-1 gives the whole variable domain GAGVSQSPRYKVAKRGQDVALRCDPISGHVSLFWYQQALGQGPEFLTYFQNEAQLDKSGLPSDRFFAERPEGSVSTLKIQRTQQEDSAVYLCASSLVGAGVNEQFFGPGTRLTVL.